The T cell receptor (beta chain) described here comes from a study of T cells after yellow fever vaccination. The study, taken as a whole, reports: Repertoires obtained by FACS sorting could include abundant clonotypes that entered as contaminants from the bulk population. After the booster, about 95% of CD4 and more than 85% of CD8 primary-response clones were re-detected.

Concerning this clonotype itself: The antigen remains unidentified.

V lost 6 bases to trimming and J lost 1 base, with 13 bases between them. CDR1 is MNHEY, CDR2 SVGEGT, per germline. This CDR3 has 15 residues. By 5'RACE template switching, TCR cDNA was produced, with a universal primer site and UMIs added in the process. MiXCR was run by TCRdb on the 5' RACE reads, yielding one entry per CDR3 protein. The sample consists of 360,000 or so distinct CDR3 sequences, under 14% of them appearing once. V usage is TRBV6-2 or TRBV6-3 and J usage is TRBJ2-1; D unclear. Specimen: PBMCs, collected on the day of the first yellow fever vaccination. The receptor was derived from a man younger than 35 who received the YFV17D yellow fever vaccine. The CDR3 region has the DNA TGTGCCAGCAGAAGCTGGTTTAGGTCCTACAATGAGCAGTTCTTC. Protein: CASRSWFRSYNEQFF.